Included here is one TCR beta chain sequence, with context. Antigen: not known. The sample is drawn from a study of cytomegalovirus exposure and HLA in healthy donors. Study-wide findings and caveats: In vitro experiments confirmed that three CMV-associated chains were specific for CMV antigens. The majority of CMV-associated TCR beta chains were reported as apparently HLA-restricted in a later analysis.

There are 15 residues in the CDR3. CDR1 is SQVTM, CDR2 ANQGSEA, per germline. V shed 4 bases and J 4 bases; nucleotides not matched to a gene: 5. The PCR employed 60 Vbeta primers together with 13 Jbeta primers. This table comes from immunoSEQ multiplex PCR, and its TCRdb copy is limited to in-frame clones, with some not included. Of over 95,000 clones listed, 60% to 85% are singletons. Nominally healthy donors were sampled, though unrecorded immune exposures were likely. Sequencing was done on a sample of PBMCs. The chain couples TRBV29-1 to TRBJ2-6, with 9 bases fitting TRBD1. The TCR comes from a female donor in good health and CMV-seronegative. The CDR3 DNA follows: TGCAGCGTTGGGGACAGGGCTAACGGGGCCAACGTCCTGACTTTC. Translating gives CSVGDRANGANVLTF.